The 3 T cell receptor beta chains listed next were all sequenced from one sample in a study of beta chain features in type 1 diabetes. Study-wide points: Moderate yet significant TCRB CDR3 shortening was seen in Type 1 diabetes patients in all four CD4+ subsets.

Since all of the isolated RNA was reverse transcribed, expressed TCRB transcripts were what got sequenced. Libraries were prepared by immunoSEQ multiplex PCR; TCRdb keeps only in-frame clonotypes and omits some of them. Of 150,000 or so clones listed, about 9% were seen once; the top ten hold 0.54%. Their specific antigens are unknown. The sample consisted of central memory CD4+ T cells from blood. The source of these receptors is a young woman with type 1 diabetes.

The chain recombines TRBV4-3 with TRBJ2-4, with D tentatively TRBD2 (6 bases). Germline CDR1 LGHNA, CDR2 YSLEER. The CDR3 is made up of 15 amino acids. Trimming took off 1 base at V and 5 bases at J, with 12 bases between the two ends. The CDR3 bases are TGCGCCAGCAGCCAAGGCGGGGCGCCGGAAAACATTCAGTACTTC. Translated, it gives CASSQGGAPENIQYF.

The chain couples TRBV28 to TRBJ2-5; no firm D call. Germline V CDR1 and CDR2: MDHEN, SYDVKM. This CDR3 comprises 13 residues. The V end lost 2 bases, the J end lost 5 bases, and 9 bases lay between the germline ends. This CDR3 is CASSLTVPETQYF. As DNA, the CDR3 is TGTGCCAGCAGTTTAACGGTTCCGGAGACCCAGTACTTC.

This clone was seen a handful of times. The genes are TRBV7-9 and TRBJ1-2, with 12 bases identical to TRBD1. CDR1 and CDR2 (germline): SEHNR, FQNEAQ (reference sequence). The CDR3 contains 14 residues. V shed 5 bases and J 10 bases; nucleotides not matched to a gene: 8. The CDR3 DNA sequence: TGTGCCAGCAGCAATGAGTGGGGACAGGGGGCCTACACCTTC. It yields the protein CASSNEWGQGAYTF.